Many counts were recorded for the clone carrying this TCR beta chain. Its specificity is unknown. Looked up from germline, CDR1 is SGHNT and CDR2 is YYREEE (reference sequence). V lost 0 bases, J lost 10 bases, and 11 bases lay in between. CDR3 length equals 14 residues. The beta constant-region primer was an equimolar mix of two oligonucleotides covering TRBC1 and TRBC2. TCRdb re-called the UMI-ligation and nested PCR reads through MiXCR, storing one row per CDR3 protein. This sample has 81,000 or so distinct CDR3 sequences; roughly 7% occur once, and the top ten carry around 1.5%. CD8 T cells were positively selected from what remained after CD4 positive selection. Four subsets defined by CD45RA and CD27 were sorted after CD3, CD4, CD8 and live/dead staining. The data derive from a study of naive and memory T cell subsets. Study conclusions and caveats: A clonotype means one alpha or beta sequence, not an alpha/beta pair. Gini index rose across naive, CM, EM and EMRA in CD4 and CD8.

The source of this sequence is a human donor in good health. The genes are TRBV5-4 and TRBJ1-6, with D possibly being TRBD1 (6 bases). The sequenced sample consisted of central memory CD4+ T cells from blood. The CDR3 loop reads CASSLESGVSPLHF. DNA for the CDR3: TGTGCCAGCAGCTTGGAGTCAGGGGTGTCACCCCTCCACTTT.